This T cell receptor beta chain was identified in a study of CD8 T cells in ankylosing spondylitis. Study observations and caveats: Earlier studies detected some motif variants in reactive arthritis synovial fluid and blood. One TCR beta motif, made up of under ten highly homologous variants, appeared characteristic of ankylosing spondylitis blood. From matched ankylosing spondylitis synovial fluid, disease-linked clones were reportedly recovered at significantly enriched levels.

V was cut by 5 bases and J by 5 bases, with 26 bases left in between. CDR3 length equals 18 residues. A quantitative 5'-RACE method, one with molecular barcodes, was used to make TCR beta libraries. TCRdb reprocessed the 5' RACE reads with MiXCR, giving one entry per CDR3 protein. This sample has about 200,000 distinct CDR3 sequences, with around 24% found just once. A remark on this clonotype: As yet, its antigen is unknown.

The J gene is TRBJ2-3, the V gene TRBV12-3 or TRBV12-4; D is uncertain. This receptor was taken from a male donor with ankylosing spondylitis or in good health (not recorded which). The sequenced sample was blood, either unsorted or a sorted T cell fraction (not recorded which). The chain's CDR3 is CASSPARKGLSSRDTQYF. DNA for the CDR3: TGTGCCAGCAGTCCGGCAAGGAAAGGCCTATCTTCAAGAGATACGCAGTATTTT.